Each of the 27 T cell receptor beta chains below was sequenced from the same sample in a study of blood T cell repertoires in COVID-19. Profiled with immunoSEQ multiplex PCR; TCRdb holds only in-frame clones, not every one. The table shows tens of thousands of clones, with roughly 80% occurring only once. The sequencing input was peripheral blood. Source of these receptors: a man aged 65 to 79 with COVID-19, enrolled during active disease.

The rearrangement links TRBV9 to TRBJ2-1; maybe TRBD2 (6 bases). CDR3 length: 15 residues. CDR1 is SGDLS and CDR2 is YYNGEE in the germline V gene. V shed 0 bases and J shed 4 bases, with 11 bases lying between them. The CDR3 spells CASSVVSGLYNEQFF. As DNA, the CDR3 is TGTGCCAGCAGCGTAGTAAGCGGGCTTTACAATGAGCAGTTCTTC.

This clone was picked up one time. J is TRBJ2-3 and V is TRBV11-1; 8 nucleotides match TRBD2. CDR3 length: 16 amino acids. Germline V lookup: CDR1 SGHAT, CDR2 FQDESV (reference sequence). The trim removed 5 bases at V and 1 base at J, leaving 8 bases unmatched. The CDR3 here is CASSVGLVLGTDTQYF. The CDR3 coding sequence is TGTGCCAGCAGCGTGGGACTAGTCTTGGGCACAGATACGCAGTATTTT.

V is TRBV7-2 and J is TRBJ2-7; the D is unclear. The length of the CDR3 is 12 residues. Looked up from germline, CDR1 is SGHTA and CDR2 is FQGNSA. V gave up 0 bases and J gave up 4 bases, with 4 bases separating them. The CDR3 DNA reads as TGTGCCAGCAGCTTAGCGTATTACGAGCAGTACTTC. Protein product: CASSLAYYEQYF.

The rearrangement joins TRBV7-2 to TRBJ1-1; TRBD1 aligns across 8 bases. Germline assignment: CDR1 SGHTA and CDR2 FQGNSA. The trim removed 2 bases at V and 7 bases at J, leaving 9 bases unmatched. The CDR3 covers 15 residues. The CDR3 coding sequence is TGTGCCAGCAGCTTATTGCCCCCGGGGACAGGTGAAGCTTTCTTT. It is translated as CASSLLPPGTGEAFF.

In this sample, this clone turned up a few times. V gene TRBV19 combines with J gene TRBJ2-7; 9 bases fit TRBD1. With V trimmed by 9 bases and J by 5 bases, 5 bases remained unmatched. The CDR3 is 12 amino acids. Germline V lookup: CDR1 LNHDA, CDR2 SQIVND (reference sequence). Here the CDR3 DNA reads TGTGCCAGCCGGGACAGGGTCCACGAGCAGTACTTC. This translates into CASRDRVHEQYF.

The chain's CDR3 is CASSPKQLAGITDTQYF. For the CDR3, the DNA is TGTGCCAGCAGTCCTAAACAACTAGCGGGGATCACAGATACGCAGTATTTT. The chain couples TRBV28 to TRBJ2-3; TRBD2 matches at 10 bases. The trim removed 5 bases at V and 2 bases at J, leaving 10 bases unmatched. In germline, CDR1 is MDHEN, CDR2 SYDVKM. The CDR3 is made up of 17 amino acids.

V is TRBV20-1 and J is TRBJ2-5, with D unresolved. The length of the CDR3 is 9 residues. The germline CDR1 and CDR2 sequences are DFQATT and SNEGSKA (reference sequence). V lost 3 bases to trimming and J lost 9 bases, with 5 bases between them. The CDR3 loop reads CSARSAQYF. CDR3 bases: TGCAGTGCTAGGAGTGCCCAGTACTTC.

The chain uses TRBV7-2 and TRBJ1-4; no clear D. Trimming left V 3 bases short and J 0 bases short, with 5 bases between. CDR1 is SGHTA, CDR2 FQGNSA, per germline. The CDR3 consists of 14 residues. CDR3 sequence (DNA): TGTGCCAGCAGCTTCCGTGCAACTAATGAAAAACTGTTTTTT. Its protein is CASSFRATNEKLFF.

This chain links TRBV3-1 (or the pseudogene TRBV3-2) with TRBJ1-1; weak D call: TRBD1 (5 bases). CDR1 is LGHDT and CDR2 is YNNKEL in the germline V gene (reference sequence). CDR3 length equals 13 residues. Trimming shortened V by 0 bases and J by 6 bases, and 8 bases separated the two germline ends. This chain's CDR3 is CASSQEGPPEAFF. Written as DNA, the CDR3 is TGTGCCAGCAGCCAAGAGGGGCCGCCTGAAGCTTTCTTT.

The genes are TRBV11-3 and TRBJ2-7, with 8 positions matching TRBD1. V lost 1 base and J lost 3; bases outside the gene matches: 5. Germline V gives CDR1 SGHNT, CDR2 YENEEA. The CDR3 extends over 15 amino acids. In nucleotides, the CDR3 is TGTGCCAGCAGCTTAGGCCTCGGACAGGGCTACGAGCAGTACTTC. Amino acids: CASSLGLGQGYEQYF. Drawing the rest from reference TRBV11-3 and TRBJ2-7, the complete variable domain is EAGVVQSPRYKIIEKKQPVAFWCNPISGHNTLYWYLQNLGQGPELLIRYENEEAVDDSQLPKDRFSAERLKGVDSTLKIQPAELGDSAVYLCASSLGLGQGYEQYFGPGTRLTVT.

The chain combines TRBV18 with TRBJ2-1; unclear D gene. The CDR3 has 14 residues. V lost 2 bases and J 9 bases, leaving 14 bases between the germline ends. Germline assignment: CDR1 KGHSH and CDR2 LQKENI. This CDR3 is CASSPGSQSVEQFF. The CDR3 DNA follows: TGTGCCAGCTCACCAGGTAGCCAGTCGGTTGAGCAGTTCTTC. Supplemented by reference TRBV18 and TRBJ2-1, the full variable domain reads NAGVMQNPRHLVRRRGQEARLRCSPMKGHSHVYWYRQLPEEGLKFMVYLQKENIIDESGMPKERFSAEFPKEGPSILRIQQVVRGDSAAYFCASSPGSQSVEQFFGPGTRLTVL.

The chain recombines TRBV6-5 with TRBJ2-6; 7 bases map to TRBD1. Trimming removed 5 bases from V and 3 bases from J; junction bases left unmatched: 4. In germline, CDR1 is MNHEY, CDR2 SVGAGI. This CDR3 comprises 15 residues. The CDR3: CASSRGQVGANVLTF. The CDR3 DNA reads TGTGCCAGCAGTAGGGGGCAGGTTGGGGCCAACGTCCTGACTTTC.

CDR3 coding DNA: TGTGCCATCAGTGAGTCCCTAGCGGGAATAATGGCAGATACGCAGTATTTT. Translated: CAISESLAGIMADTQYF. This chain joins TRBV10-3 and TRBJ2-3, with 9 bases fitting TRBD2. Germline V CDR1 and CDR2: ENHRY, SYGVKD. The ends lost 0 bases at V and 4 bases at J; junction bases unmatched: 8. The CDR3 covers 17 residues.

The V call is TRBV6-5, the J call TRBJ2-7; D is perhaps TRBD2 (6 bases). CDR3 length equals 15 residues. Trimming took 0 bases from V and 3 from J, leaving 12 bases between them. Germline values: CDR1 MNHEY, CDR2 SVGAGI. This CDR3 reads CASSYSMLGGYEQYF. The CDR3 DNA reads TGTGCCAGCAGTTACTCGATGTTGGGGGGCTACGAGCAGTACTTC.

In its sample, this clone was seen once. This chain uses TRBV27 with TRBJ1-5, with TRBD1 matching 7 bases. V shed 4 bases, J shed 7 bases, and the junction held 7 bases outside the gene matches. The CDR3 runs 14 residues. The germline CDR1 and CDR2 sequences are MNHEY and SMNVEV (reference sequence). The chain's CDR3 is CASSSRQGSQPQHF. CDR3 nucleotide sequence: TGTGCCAGCAGTTCTCGACAGGGAAGCCAGCCCCAGCATTTT.

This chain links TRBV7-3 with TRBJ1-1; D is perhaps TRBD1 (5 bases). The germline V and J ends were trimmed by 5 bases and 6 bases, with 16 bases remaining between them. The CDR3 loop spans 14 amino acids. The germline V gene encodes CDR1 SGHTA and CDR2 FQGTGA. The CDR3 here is CASSPREGRAEAFF. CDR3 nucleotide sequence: TGTGCCAGCAGCCCGAGGGAGGGACGCGCTGAAGCTTTCTTT.

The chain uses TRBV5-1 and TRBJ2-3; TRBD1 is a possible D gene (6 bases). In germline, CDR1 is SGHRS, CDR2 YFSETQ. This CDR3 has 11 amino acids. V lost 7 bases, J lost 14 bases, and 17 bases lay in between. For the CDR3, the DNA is TGCGCCAGCTCGGATCCAGGGGTTCCGTATTTT. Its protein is CASSDPGVPYF.

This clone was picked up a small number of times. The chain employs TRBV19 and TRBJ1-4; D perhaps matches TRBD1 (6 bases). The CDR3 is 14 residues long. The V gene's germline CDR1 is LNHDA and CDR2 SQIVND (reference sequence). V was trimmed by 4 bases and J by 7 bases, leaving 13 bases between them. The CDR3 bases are TGTGCCAGTAGTAACAGGGTCTGGAGTGAAAAACTGTTTTTT. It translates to CASSNRVWSEKLFF. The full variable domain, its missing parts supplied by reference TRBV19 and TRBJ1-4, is DGGITQSPKYLFRKEGQNVTLSCEQNLNHDAMYWYRQDPGQGLRLIYYSQIVNDFQKGDIAEGYSVSREKKESFPLTVTSAQKNPTAFYLCASSNRVWSEKLFFGSGTQLSVL.

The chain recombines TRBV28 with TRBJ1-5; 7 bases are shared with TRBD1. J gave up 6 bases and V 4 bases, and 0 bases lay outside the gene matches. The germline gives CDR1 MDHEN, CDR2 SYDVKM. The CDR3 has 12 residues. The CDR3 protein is CASSSGGQPQHF. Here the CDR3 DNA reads TGTGCCAGCAGTTCAGGGGGTCAGCCCCAGCATTTT.

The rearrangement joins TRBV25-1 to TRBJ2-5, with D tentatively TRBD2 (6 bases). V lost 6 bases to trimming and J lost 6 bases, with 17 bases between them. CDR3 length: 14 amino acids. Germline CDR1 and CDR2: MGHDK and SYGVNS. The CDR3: CASRSWAGRQTQYF. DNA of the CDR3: TGTGCCAGCAGGAGTTGGGCAGGGAGGCAGACCCAGTACTTC.

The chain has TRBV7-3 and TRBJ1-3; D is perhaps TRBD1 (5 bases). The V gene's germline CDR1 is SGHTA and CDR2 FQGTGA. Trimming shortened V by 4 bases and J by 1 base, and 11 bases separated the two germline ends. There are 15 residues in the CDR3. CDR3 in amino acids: CASSSSGFSGNTIYF. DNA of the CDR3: TGTGCCAGCAGCTCCTCAGGGTTTTCTGGAAACACCATATATTTT.

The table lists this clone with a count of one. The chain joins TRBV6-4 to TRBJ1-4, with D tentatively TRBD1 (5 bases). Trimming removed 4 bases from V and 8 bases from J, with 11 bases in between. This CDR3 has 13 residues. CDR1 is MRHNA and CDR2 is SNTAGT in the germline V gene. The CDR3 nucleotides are TGTGCCAGCAGTGGTAGAAGGGGAGAAAAACTGTTTTTT. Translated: CASSGRRGEKLFF.

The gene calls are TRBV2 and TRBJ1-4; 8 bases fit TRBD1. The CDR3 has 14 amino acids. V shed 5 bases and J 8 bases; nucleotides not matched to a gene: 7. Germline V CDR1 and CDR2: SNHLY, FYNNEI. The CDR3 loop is CASSFTGGWEKLFF. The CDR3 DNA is TGTGCCAGCAGTTTTACAGGGGGATGGGAAAAACTGTTTTTT.

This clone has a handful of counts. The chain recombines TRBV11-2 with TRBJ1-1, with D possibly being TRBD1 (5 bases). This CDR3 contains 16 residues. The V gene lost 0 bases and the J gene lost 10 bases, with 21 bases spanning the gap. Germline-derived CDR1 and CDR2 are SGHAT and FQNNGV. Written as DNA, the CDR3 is TGTGCCAGCAGCTTAGATTGGGGCCAGGCCGATTTGGGAGCTTTCTTT. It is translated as CASSLDWGQADLGAFF.

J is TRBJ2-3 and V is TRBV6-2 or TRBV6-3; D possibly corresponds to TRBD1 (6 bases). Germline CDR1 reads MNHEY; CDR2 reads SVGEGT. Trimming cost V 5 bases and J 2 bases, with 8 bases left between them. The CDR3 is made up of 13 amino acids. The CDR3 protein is CASSGQITDTQYF. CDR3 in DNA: TGTGCCAGCAGTGGACAGATCACAGATACGCAGTATTTT.

The CDR3 coding sequence is TGTGCCAGCAGCTTAGGACAGGGTGTCTTTTACTATGGCTACACCTTC. Its translation: CASSLGQGVFYYGYTF. The chain uses TRBV7-2 and TRBJ1-2; 7 positions match TRBD1. The germline CDR1 and CDR2 sequences are SGHTA and FQGNSA. With 1 base clipped from V and 3 bases from J, the junction kept 8 bases outside the gene matches. This CDR3 is built from 16 residues.

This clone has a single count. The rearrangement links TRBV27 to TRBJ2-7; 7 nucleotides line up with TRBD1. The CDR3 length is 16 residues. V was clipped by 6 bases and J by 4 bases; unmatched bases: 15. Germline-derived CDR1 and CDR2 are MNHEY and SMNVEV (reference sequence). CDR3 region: CASSPFGDSREYEQYF. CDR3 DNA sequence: TGTGCCAGCAGCCCCTTCGGGGACAGTAGAGAATACGAGCAGTACTTC.